This T cell receptor (beta chain) comes out of a study of monozygotic twins with inflammatory bowel disease. This CDR3 contains 14 residues. Germline CDR1 and CDR2: SEHNR and FQNEAQ (reference sequence). Study observations and caveats: T cell subtypes were not distinguishable in this analysis.

On this clonotype: Its antigen is unidentified.

TCRalpha along with TCRbeta cDNA was subjected to two nested PCRs lasting approximately 17 and 9 cycles. TCRdb reprocessed the 5' RACE reads, keeping one entry per CDR3 protein, no DNA. The sample includes about 330,000 distinct CDR3 sequences. This sequence was found in a human donor with ulcerative colitis or Crohn's disease, or a healthy co-twin of an affected twin (not recorded which). Sequenced input: blood. This chain links TRBV7-9 with TRBJ2-2; the D call of TRBD1 rests on TCRdb alone, since no DNA is present to check it. CDR3 region: CASGKGGSTGELFF.